This T cell receptor beta chain was captured in a study of beta chain features in type 1 diabetes. Study background: What patients shared with healthy donors was a similar profile of age, gender and cell yields.

Expressed TCRB transcripts were sequenced because the isolated RNA had all been reverse transcribed beforehand. Some clones are missing from TCRdb's copy, which holds only in-frame ones; the method was immunoSEQ multiplex PCR. The sample lists around 400,000 clones, roughly 12% seen once, with around 0.015% in the top ten. This receptor was obtained from a man aged 18 to 30 in good health. The sequenced sample consisted of naive CD4+ T cells from blood.

The CDR3 loop reads CASSGRQGSSYNEQFF. CDR3 in DNA: TGTGCCAGCAGTGGGAGACAGGGCAGCTCCTACAATGAGCAGTTCTTC. This rearrangement joins TRBV2 to TRBJ2-1; 7 nucleotides agree with TRBD1. Unmatched junction bases numbered 6, after V lost 4 bases and J lost 0 bases. This CDR3 is 16 amino acids long. Germline assignment: CDR1 SNHLY and CDR2 FYNNEI.